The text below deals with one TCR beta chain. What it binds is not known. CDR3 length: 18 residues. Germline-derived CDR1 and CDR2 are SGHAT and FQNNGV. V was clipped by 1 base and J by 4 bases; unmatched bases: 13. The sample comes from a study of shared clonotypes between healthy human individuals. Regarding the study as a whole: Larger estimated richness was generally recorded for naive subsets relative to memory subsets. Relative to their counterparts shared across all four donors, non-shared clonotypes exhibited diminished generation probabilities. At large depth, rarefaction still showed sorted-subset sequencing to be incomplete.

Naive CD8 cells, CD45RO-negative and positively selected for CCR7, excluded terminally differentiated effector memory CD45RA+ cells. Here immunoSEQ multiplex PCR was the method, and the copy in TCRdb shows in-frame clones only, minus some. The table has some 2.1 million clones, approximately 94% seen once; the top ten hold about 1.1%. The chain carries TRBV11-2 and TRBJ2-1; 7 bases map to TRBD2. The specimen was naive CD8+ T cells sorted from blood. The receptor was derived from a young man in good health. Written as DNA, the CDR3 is TGTGCCAGCAGCTTAGGGCTAGCGGAAGGAATTTTGTACAATGAGCAGTTCTTC. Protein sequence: CASSLGLAEGILYNEQFF.